This TCR beta chain was sequenced during a study of shared clonotypes between healthy human individuals. The overall study: Participating donors consisted of a couple of women and a few men aged 18 to 49.

In the case of this clone: No antigen is known for it.

Study-level results: Compared with memory subsets, naive subsets generally had larger estimated richness.

The V gene's germline CDR1 is MDHEN and CDR2 SYDVKM. Trimming removed 6 bases at V and 9 bases at J, with 15 bases between. The CDR3 is 13 amino acids. Over several immunoSEQ plates, each subset's genomic DNA was distributed in even portions. Profiling relied on immunoSEQ multiplex PCR, and the TCRdb table lists in-frame clones only, not all of them. Of approximately 1.5 million clones in the sample, approximately 98% are singletons; the top ten hold roughly 0.42%. The chain is built from TRBV28 and TRBJ1-3, with a weak D call TRBD1 (6 bases). This TCR was recovered from a man younger than 40 in good health. Sequencing was done on a sample of naive CD4+ T cells sorted from blood. Subset defined: CD45RA+ positively selected. The CDR3 sequence: CASSAQGFGTIYF. The CDR3 DNA reads as TGTGCCAGCAGCGCCCAGGGGTTCGGCACCATATATTTT.